The 10 T cell receptor beta chains given below trace back to one sample, sequenced in a study of blood T cells in healthy people across ages. Combining a sample-barcoded 5' primer with a J-beta primer mix, a second PCR ran for roughly 7 to 12 cycles. TCRdb fed the 5' RACE reads into MiXCR, producing one record per CDR3 protein. The table shows some 550,000 distinct CDR3 sequences, with roughly 43% occurring only once. The specimen sequenced was blood. Receptors originate from a man older than 75 in good health.

The V gene is TRBV29-1, the J gene TRBJ2-1; 9 bases are a match to TRBD2. Losses at the gene ends were 7 bases for V and 0 bases for J; bases not matched to a gene: 13. Per the germline V gene, CDR1 is SQVTM and CDR2 is ANQGSEA. This CDR3 is 17 amino acids long. In DNA, the CDR3 is TGCAGCGCGAAACCGATTGGGACTAGCACCTCCTACAATGAGCAGTTCTTC. Its translation is CSAKPIGTSTSYNEQFF.

The rearrangement uses TRBV12-3 or TRBV12-4 and TRBJ2-3, with 8 nucleotides matching TRBD2. The ends lost 11 bases at V and 4 bases at J; junction bases unmatched: 8. This CDR3 has 13 residues. CDR3 loop: CAQRRGAADTQYF. In DNA, the CDR3 is TGTGCCCAAAGGCGGGGGGCCGCAGATACGCAGTATTTT.

This clonotype was detected only once. The chain carries TRBV28 and TRBJ2-7; TRBD2 might be the D (5 bases). Germline-derived CDR1 and CDR2 are MDHEN and SYDVKM. Trimming removed 6 bases at V and 6 bases at J, with 12 bases between. This CDR3 is built from 12 residues. CDR3 sequence (DNA): TGTGCCAGCAGCCCCCCGGGAACCGAGCAGTACTTC. Translated: CASSPPGTEQYF.

Here the CDR3 DNA reads TGTGCCAGCAGCCGACGGACAGGCGTCCAAGAGACCCAGTACTTC. Translating gives CASSRRTGVQETQYF. The chain links TRBV3-1 to TRBJ2-5; TRBD1 matches 7 bases. The J segment lost 1 base and the V segment lost 4 bases, leaving 6 bases of the junction unmatched. The CDR3 consists of 15 residues. Germline V gives CDR1 LGHDT, CDR2 YNNKEL (reference sequence).

The gene calls are TRBV6-6 and TRBJ1-2, with TRBD1 matching over 7 bases. CDR3 length: 16 amino acids. Germline CDR1 reads MNHNY; CDR2 reads SVGAGI (reference sequence). Trimming removed 2 bases from V and 6 bases from J; junction bases left unmatched: 12. Here the CDR3 reads CASSYGGAGGNDGYTF. For the CDR3, the DNA is TGTGCCAGCAGTTACGGGGGGGCAGGGGGGAACGATGGCTACACCTTC.

With respect to this clonotype: Compared with germline, one end of the junction differs, possibly owing to a read error. The CDR3 DNA sequence: TGTGCCAGCAGTGGCCGGGACAGAGGGCTCAACAATGAGCGGTTCTTC. Residues: CASSGRDRGLNNERFF. The chain links TRBV6-6 to TRBJ2-1, with 7 bases that match TRBD1. The germline V gene has CDR1 MNHNY and CDR2 SVGAGI (reference sequence). The CDR3 totals 16 residues.

In this sample, this clonotype turned up a few times. The genes are TRBV20-1 and TRBJ1-1; no clear D gene. V dropped 0 bases and J dropped 0 bases, with 5 bases sitting between them. CDR3 length equals 13 residues. Germline CDR1 reads DFQATT; CDR2 reads SNEGSKA (reference sequence). CDR3 sequence: CSARDRLNTEAFF. DNA of the CDR3: TGCAGTGCTAGAGATCGACTGAACACTGAAGCTTTCTTT.

This clonotype was counted only a few times. J is TRBJ2-2 and V is TRBV6-5; D might be TRBD1 (5 bases). The ends were cut back, 3 bases at V and 6 bases at J, with 26 bases in the middle. The CDR3 is 19 residues long. Germline lookup yields CDR1 MNHEY and CDR2 SVGAGI. The CDR3 DNA reads as TGTGCCAGCAGTTATACAATGAAGTGGAAGGGGATTAATCCCGGGGAGCTGTTTTTT. This encodes CASSYTMKWKGINPGELFF.

This clonotype came up a few times. The chain employs TRBV5-1 and TRBJ2-7; TRBD1 might be the D (6 bases). V lost 4 bases and J 2 bases, leaving 13 bases between the germline ends. The CDR3 runs 14 residues. CDR1 and CDR2 (germline): SGHRS, YFSETQ. CDR3: CASSPGQPTYEQYF. The CDR3 region has the DNA TGCGCCAGCAGCCCCGGACAGCCGACCTACGAGCAGTACTTC.

This clonotype occurred a few times. The chain recombines TRBV18 with TRBJ1-2; D perhaps matches TRBD1 (5 bases). This CDR3 is built from 13 residues. Trimming stripped 2 bases from V and 3 bases from J, with 7 bases between. Per the germline V gene, CDR1 is KGHSH and CDR2 is LQKENI. This chain's CDR3 is CASSPSTDYGYTF. DNA of the CDR3: TGTGCCAGCTCACCATCGACAGACTATGGCTACACCTTC.